Listed below are T cell receptor beta chains from one sample, sequenced in a study of identifying expanded T cells in peripheral blood. Sequencing was performed with immunoSEQ multiplex PCR; in TCRdb, only in-frame clones are kept and a portion is missing. The top ten hold around 4.5% of the sample, which has around 94,000 clones, 70% to 90% seen once. Sequencing was carried out using blood. The receptor set was obtained from a person aged 18 to 70 in good health. The CDR3 runs from the conserved cysteine through the conserved F or W. Each record gives: J gene, V gene, clone size, CDR3 protein. Clone sizes are given selectively: once, few, many, or a class where the clone is expanded.

j_gene: TRBJ1-3
v_gene: TRBV7-6
abundance: NA
CDR3aa: CASSLLGNSGNTIYF

j_gene: TRBJ1-1
v_gene: TRBV6-6
abundance: once
CDR3aa: CASSGTDRSNTEAFF

j_gene: TRBJ2-3
v_gene: TRBV9
abundance: NA
CDR3aa: CASSEQGSHSTDTQYF

j_gene: TRBJ1-1
v_gene: TRBV30
abundance: NA
CDR3aa: CAWSPRTDEAFF

j_gene: TRBJ1-1
v_gene: TRBV11-1
abundance: NA
CDR3aa: CASSLDGRGKAFF

j_gene: TRBJ1-1
v_gene: TRBV6-5
abundance: NA
CDR3aa: CASSYIGGSEAFF

j_gene: TRBJ1-5
v_gene: TRBV2
abundance: NA
CDR3aa: CASLLNRDYNQPQHF

j_gene: TRBJ1-6
v_gene: TRBV5-1
abundance: NA
CDR3aa: CASSLGTGGNNSPLHF

j_gene: TRBJ2-5
v_gene: TRBV5-1
abundance: NA
CDR3aa: CASRTSGLQETQYF

j_gene: TRBJ1-2
v_gene: TRBV6-1
abundance: NA
CDR3aa: CASSPGSYHYGYTF

j_gene: TRBJ2-7
v_gene: TRBV7-8
abundance: NA
CDR3aa: CASSLRRMGYEQYF

j_gene: TRBJ2-1
v_gene: TRBV11-3
abundance: once
CDR3aa: CASSLDPGNEQFF

j_gene: TRBJ2-7
v_gene: TRBV28
abundance: NA
CDR3aa: CASSPRTLREQYF

j_gene: TRBJ1-2
v_gene: TRBV27
abundance: few
CDR3aa: CASSLSGLEYGYTF

j_gene: TRBJ1-1
v_gene: TRBV10-3
abundance: NA
CDR3aa: CAISRGGGTRNTEAFF

j_gene: TRBJ2-7
v_gene: TRBV25-1
abundance: NA
CDR3aa: CASSESGGHEQYF

j_gene: TRBJ2-7
v_gene: TRBV5-6
abundance: NA
CDR3aa: CASSLSRGLYEQYF

j_gene: TRBJ1-1
v_gene: TRBV7-9
abundance: NA
CDR3aa: CASSPGTGSERTEAFF

j_gene: TRBJ2-1
v_gene: TRBV9
abundance: NA
CDR3aa: CASSGAPGRGSYNEQFF

j_gene: TRBJ2-3
v_gene: TRBV15
abundance: NA
CDR3aa: CATSRDPSDTQYF

j_gene: TRBJ2-5
v_gene: TRBV6-6
abundance: NA
CDR3aa: CASSYSMDRVTQYF

j_gene: TRBJ1-1
v_gene: TRBV6-5
abundance: few
CDR3aa: CASSFQMNTEAFF

j_gene: TRBJ2-5
v_gene: TRBV2
abundance: NA
CDR3aa: CASAYQETQYF

j_gene: TRBJ2-6
v_gene: TRBV19
abundance: NA
CDR3aa: CASSIAGNSGANVLTF

j_gene: TRBJ1-1
v_gene: TRBV5-4
abundance: NA
CDR3aa: CASSLGLGTEAFF

j_gene: TRBJ1-1
v_gene: TRBV2
abundance: NA
CDR3aa: CASSREVNTEAFF

j_gene: TRBJ1-2
v_gene: TRBV30
abundance: few
CDR3aa: CAWSVGPTGGYTF

j_gene: TRBJ1-2
v_gene: TRBV11-2
abundance: NA
CDR3aa: CASSLQTRTGGSYGYTF

j_gene: TRBJ2-7
v_gene: TRBV5-6
abundance: NA
CDR3aa: CATRSSGGGYEQYF

j_gene: TRBJ2-5
v_gene: TRBV15
abundance: NA
CDR3aa: CATSRDHGTQYF

j_gene: TRBJ2-1
v_gene: TRBV4-1
abundance: NA
CDR3aa: CASSQDRGPINEQFF

j_gene: TRBJ2-1
v_gene: TRBV5-1
abundance: NA
CDR3aa: CASSLQGNNNEQFF

j_gene: TRBJ1-2
v_gene: TRBV4-3
abundance: NA
CDR3aa: CASSQAWAPVARRGYTF

j_gene: TRBJ1-2
v_gene: TRBV5-1
abundance: NA
CDR3aa: CASSLLGIYGYTF